These 31 T cell receptor beta chains originate from one sample sequenced in a study of CD8 T cells in ankylosing spondylitis. Findings and limits, study-wide: Blood of patients with ankylosing spondylitis appeared to be characterized by a TCR beta motif of fewer than 10 highly homologous variants.

TCRdb redid the calling of the 5' RACE reads with MiXCR, one entry per CDR3 protein. In the table there are about 540,000 distinct CDR3 sequences, 12% of which are singletons. Antigens for these TCRs are unknown. Sequenced: blood, either unsorted or a sorted T cell fraction (not recorded which). Receptors originate from a male donor with ankylosing spondylitis.

This clonotype is labeled medium-sized (0.01 to 0.1%). J is TRBJ2-3 and V is TRBV7-6, with TRBD2 identical over 8 bases. The CDR3 covers 17 residues. Germline loops: CDR1 SGHVS, CDR2 FNYEAQ. J gave up 0 bases and V 4 bases, and 9 bases lay outside the gene matches. The CDR3 nucleotides read TGTGCCAGCAGCTCGTTTGGCGGGAGGATCAGCACAGATACGCAGTATTTT. It encodes CASSSFGGRISTDTQYF.

This clonotype was counted a few times. V and J are TRBV7-2 and TRBJ2-3; D unclear. The germline V gene encodes CDR1 SGHTA and CDR2 FQGNSA. The CDR3 has 16 amino acids. Trimming pared 1 base from V and 2 bases from J, leaving 13 bases between. As DNA, the CDR3 is TGTGCCAGCAGCTTAGATTTGGGTACAGCCACAGATACGCAGTATTTT. This encodes CASSLDLGTATDTQYF.

This chain links TRBV9 with TRBJ2-3; D is uncertain. Trimming shortened V by 0 bases and J by 2 bases, and 10 bases separated the two germline ends. CDR1 is SGDLS, CDR2 YYNGEE, per germline. This CDR3 has 15 amino acids. In nucleotides, the CDR3 is TGTGCCAGCAGCGTAGTAGGCATACTCACAGATACGCAGTATTTT. It translates to CASSVVGILTDTQYF.

This clonotype was recorded a few times. V gene TRBV12-3 or TRBV12-4 combines with J gene TRBJ1-5; a possible D gene is TRBD1 (6 bases). The CDR3 length is 16 residues. Trimming stripped 4 bases from V and 2 bases from J, with 15 bases between. CDR3 in amino acids: CASSSATGVGNQPQHF. The CDR3 DNA reads TGTGCCAGCAGTTCCGCGACAGGTGTGGGCAATCAGCCCCAGCATTTT.

The chain recombines TRBV5-1 with TRBJ2-1, with 8 bases lining up with TRBD2. Germline lookup yields CDR1 SGHRS and CDR2 YFSETQ. The CDR3 is made up of 13 amino acids. Trimming took 4 bases from V and 12 from J; bases not matched to a gene: 9. This CDR3 reads CASSLGAGGGQFF. CDR3 in DNA: TGCGCCAGCAGCCTGGGTGCGGGAGGTGGGCAGTTCTTC.

This clonotype was observed a handful of times. The CDR3 DNA is TGTGCCAGCAGTTATTTTACCCCGGGACAGGGGGATTCACCCCTCCACTTT. This gives the protein CASSYFTPGQGDSPLHF. J is TRBJ1-6 and V is TRBV6-5, with TRBD1 identical over 11 bases. The germline CDR1 and CDR2 sequences are MNHEY and SVGAGI. V gave up 3 bases and J gave up 8 bases; unmatched junction bases: 9. The CDR3 extends over 17 amino acids.

This clonotype appeared a few times. This chain joins TRBV24-1 and TRBJ1-2; D not resolved. The CDR3 has 12 amino acids. Trimming cost V 0 bases and J 8 bases, with 6 bases left between them. Germline assignment: CDR1 KGHDR and CDR2 SFDVKD. The CDR3 region has the DNA TGTGCCACCAGTGATTTGCGGTTCGGCTACACCTTC. Protein sequence: CATSDLRFGYTF.

V and J are TRBV10-3 and TRBJ2-5, with 9 bases aligning to TRBD1. CDR3 length: 14 residues. The germline V gene has CDR1 ENHRY and CDR2 SYGVKD. The J segment lost 6 bases and the V segment lost 7 bases, leaving 9 bases of the junction unmatched. CDR3 sequence reads: CAIKRDRESQTQYF. CDR3 in DNA: TGTGCCATCAAGCGGGACAGGGAGTCGCAGACCCAGTACTTC.

In this sample, this clonotype turned up many times. This rearrangement joins TRBV12-3 or TRBV12-4 to TRBJ2-1, with 12 bases aligning to TRBD2. The V and J ends lost 6 bases and 6 bases, in that order; junction bases with no gene match: 3. The CDR3 runs to 14 residues. The CDR3 sequence: CASSQTSGSNEQFF. CDR3 nucleotide sequence: TGTGCCAGCAGCCAGACTAGCGGGAGCAATGAGCAGTTCTTC.

The V call is TRBV5-1, the J call TRBJ2-2, with unresolved D. The CDR3 is 15 residues long. Trimming removed 4 bases at V and 2 bases at J, with 12 bases between. CDR1 and CDR2 from the germline V gene are SGHRS and YFSETQ. CDR3 sequence: CASSPTIGNTGELFF. In DNA form, the CDR3 reads TGCGCCAGCAGCCCCACAATCGGTAACACCGGGGAGCTGTTTTTT.

This clonotype came up many times. This chain links TRBV12-3 or TRBV12-4 with TRBJ1-1; perhaps TRBD1 as D (6 bases). CDR3 length: 11 amino acids. V lost 3 bases and J 11 bases, leaving 10 bases between the germline ends. CDR3: CASSFGGHAFF. The DNA for the CDR3 is TGTGCCAGCAGTTTTGGGGGGCATGCTTTCTTT.

This clonotype was seen a few times. The chain uses TRBV5-1 and TRBJ2-5; D is unresolved. With 4 bases removed from V and 4 bases from J, the gap between germline ends came to 17 bases. The CDR3 consists of 15 residues. CDR1 and CDR2 from the germline V gene are SGHRS and YFSETQ. The CDR3 coding sequence is TGCGCCAGCAGCATCGACTCGAGAAGAGGAGAGACCCAGTACTTC. Translating gives CASSIDSRRGETQYF. Using reference TRBV5-1 and TRBJ2-5 for the parts outside the CDR3, the full variable domain is KAGVTQTPRYLIKTRGQQVTLSCSPISGHRSVSWYQQTPGQGLQFLFEYFSETQRNKGNFPGRFSGRQFSNSRSEMNVSTLELGDSALYLCASSIDSRRGETQYFGPGTRLLVL.

This clonotype was detected many times. The chain carries TRBV29-1 and TRBJ2-5, with 9 nucleotides matching TRBD1. Per germline, CDR1 SQVTM and CDR2 ANQGSEA. The CDR3 covers 13 residues. The CDR3 region has the DNA TGCAGTGCCCGGGACAGGGTAAAAGAGACCCAGTACTTC. Translating it yields CSARDRVKETQYF. Complete variable domain (other parts from reference TRBV29-1 and TRBJ2-5): SAVISQKPSRDICQRGTSLTIQCQVDSQVTMMFWYRQQPGQSLTLIATANQGSEATYESGFVIDKFPISRPNLTFSTLTVSNMSPEDSSIYLCSARDRVKETQYFGPGTRLLVL.

This clonotype was seen a handful of times. This chain connects TRBV2 to TRBJ2-1; 7 nucleotides agree with TRBD2. V lost 4 bases to trimming and J lost 9 bases; unmatched junction nucleotides: 6. This CDR3 is built from 13 residues. Germline V gene lookup returns CDR1 SNHLY and CDR2 FYNNEI. The CDR3 DNA sequence: TGTGCCAGCAGTGGCGGGATAGCGGGTGAGCAGTTCTTC. Protein sequence: CASSGGIAGEQFF.

The chain employs TRBV27 and TRBJ2-1; 7 positions agree with TRBD2. CDR1 is MNHEY, CDR2 SMNVEV, per germline (reference sequence). CDR3 size: 15 residues. After removal of 4 bases from V and 4 bases from J, the junction contained 7 bases not matched to a gene. CDR3 sequence reads: CASSWSSGSYNEQFF. The CDR3, as DNA: TGTGCCAGCAGTTGGAGTAGCGGGTCGTACAATGAGCAGTTCTTC.

The rearrangement joins TRBV14 to TRBJ2-1, with D maybe TRBD2 (5 bases). The CDR3 is 12 amino acids. Germline loops: CDR1 SGHDN, CDR2 FVKESK. The V and J ends lost 3 bases and 9 bases respectively, with 9 bases between them. The CDR3 loop reads CASSQQAGEQFF. DNA for the CDR3: TGTGCCAGCAGCCAGCAGGCGGGTGAGCAGTTCTTC.

This clonotype was seen a handful of times. The chain combines TRBV7-2 with TRBJ2-1, with 7 bases identical to TRBD2. CDR3 size: 14 residues. J was trimmed by 9 bases and V by 5 bases; bases with no gene match: 10. Germline-derived CDR1 and CDR2 are SGHTA and FQGNSA. CDR3 nucleotide sequence: TGTGCCAGCAGCCCCCGGGCTAGCGGCGGTGAGCAGTTCTTC. This gives the protein CASSPRASGGEQFF.

Ten or more counts support this clonotype. The chain couples TRBV7-2 to TRBJ2-1, with 8 bases lining up with TRBD2. The germline V gene encodes CDR1 SGHTA and CDR2 FQGNSA. V trimming: 5 bases; J trimming: 8 bases; junction bases outside the gene matches: 14. The CDR3 sequence is 16 residues long. The CDR3 coding sequence is TGTGCCAGCAGCCGTCGTTTAGCGGGACCCTCGGATGAGCAGTTCTTC. This gives the protein CASSRRLAGPSDEQFF.

The CDR3 loop is CAISESGGSLMETQYF. CDR3 nucleotide sequence: TGTGCCATCAGTGAGTCTGGCGGGAGTCTTATGGAGACCCAGTACTTC. The chain uses TRBV10-3 and TRBJ2-5; TRBD2 matches at 7 bases. The germline V gene encodes CDR1 ENHRY and CDR2 SYGVKD. CDR3 size: 16 residues. V shed 0 bases and J 5 bases; nucleotides not matched to a gene: 9.

The V call is TRBV5-1, the J call TRBJ2-5; D may be TRBD1 (6 bases). The germline CDR1 and CDR2 sequences are SGHRS and YFSETQ. V lost 0 bases, J lost 3 bases, and 9 bases lay in between. The CDR3 loop spans 14 amino acids. The CDR3: CASSLDSGEETQYF. The DNA for the CDR3 is TGCGCCAGCAGCTTGGATTCAGGGGAAGAGACCCAGTACTTC.

The rearrangement joins TRBV20-1 to TRBJ1-1; 7 nucleotides agree with TRBD1. The V segment lost 3 bases and the J segment 3 bases; nucleotides outside the gene matches: 4. CDR3 length equals 13 residues. Per the germline V gene, CDR1 is DFQATT and CDR2 is SNEGSKA (reference sequence). CDR3 sequence: CSASGGQYTEAFF. The CDR3 DNA follows: TGCAGTGCTAGTGGGGGACAGTACACTGAAGCTTTCTTT.

This clonotype was counted only a few times. This chain uses TRBV11-2 with TRBJ2-1, with D possibly being TRBD2 (5 bases). Germline V gene sequence: CDR1 SGHAT, CDR2 FQNNGV. The V and J ends lost 5 bases and 9 bases respectively, with 14 bases between them. This CDR3 has 13 residues. Written as DNA, the CDR3 is TGTGCCAGCAGCCCCCTGAGAGGGAGTGAGCAGTTCTTC. It translates to CASSPLRGSEQFF. The full variable domain, completed using reference TRBV11-2 and TRBJ2-1, is EAGVAQSPRYKIIEKRQSVAFWCNPISGHATLYWYQQILGQGPKLLIQFQNNGVVDDSQLPKDRFSAERLKGVDSTLKIQPAKLEDSAVYLCASSPLRGSEQFFGPGTRLTVL.

The chain employs TRBV7-6 and TRBJ2-7, with 11 bases identical to TRBD1. The CDR3 is 14 residues long. Germline CDR1 and CDR2: SGHVS and FNYEAQ. V lost 3 bases, J lost 7 bases, and 5 bases stayed unmatched. CDR3 residues: CASSFLDRGREQYF. The CDR3 DNA is TGTGCCAGCAGCTTCCTGGACAGGGGGCGGGAGCAGTACTTC.

The V call is TRBV3-1, the J call TRBJ2-5; possibly TRBD2 for D (6 bases). Trimming cost V 4 bases and J 4 bases, with 13 bases left between them. Germline lookup yields CDR1 LGHDT and CDR2 YNNKEL (reference sequence). This CDR3 comprises 14 residues. CDR3: CASSPRGIGETQYF. CDR3 DNA: TGTGCCAGCAGCCCCCGCGGGATCGGAGAGACCCAGTACTTC.

This clonotype was seen a few times. CDR3 DNA sequence: TGTGCCAGCAGCCCTACTAGGGGAATATACAATGAGCAGTTCTTC. This encodes CASSPTRGIYNEQFF. The gene calls are TRBV11-2 and TRBJ2-1; D might be TRBD1 or TRBD2, each matching 5 bases. Per germline, CDR1 SGHAT and CDR2 FQNNGV. V was pared by 5 bases and J by 4 bases, with 15 bases between. The CDR3 totals 15 residues.

The chain joins TRBV11-1 to TRBJ1-5, with TRBD1 as a possible D gene (5 bases). Germline lookup yields CDR1 SGHAT and CDR2 FQDESV (reference sequence). The V end lost 1 base, the J end lost 2 bases, and 18 bases lay between the germline ends. This CDR3 comprises 18 residues. CDR3 region: CASSLERQGEVGNQPQHF. The CDR3 DNA reads as TGTGCCAGCAGCTTAGAGAGGCAGGGTGAGGTAGGCAATCAGCCCCAGCATTTT. The variable domain in full, completed from reference TRBV11-1 and TRBJ1-5, reads EAEVAQSPRYKITEKSQAVAFWCDPISGHATLYWYRQILGQGPELLVQFQDESVVDDSQLPKDRFSAERLKGVDSTLKIQPAELGDSAMYLCASSLERQGEVGNQPQHFGDGTRLSIL.

Points on this clonotype: This may come from a read error, since a much larger clone is one base off. CDR3 bases: TGCAGCGTTGAAGTTGGCAGGACAGATACGCAGTATTTT. This gives the protein CSVEVGRTDTQYF. V and J are TRBV29-1 and TRBJ2-3; no definite D call. Germline V gene data show CDR1 as SQVTM and CDR2 as ANQGSEA. V gave up 1 base and J gave up 3 bases, with 8 bases separating them. There are 13 residues in the CDR3.

There are a few counts of this clonotype. The CDR3 sequence is CASSSDITYEQYF. In nucleotides, the CDR3 is TGTGCCAGCAGCTCAGACATTACCTACGAGCAGTACTTC. The chain is built from TRBV7-9 and TRBJ2-7; D is uncertain. The CDR3 is 13 residues long. The germline CDR1 and CDR2 sequences are SEHNR and FQNEAQ (reference sequence). V was trimmed by 4 bases and J by 2 bases, leaving 9 bases between them. Based on the CDR3 plus reference TRBV7-9 and TRBJ2-7, the full variable domain is DTGVSQNPRHKITKRGQNVTFRCDPISEHNRLYWYRQTLGQGPEFLTYFQNEAQLEKSRLLSDRFSAERPKGSFSTLEIQRTEQGDSAMYLCASSSDITYEQYFGPGTRLTVT.

The chain has TRBV6-7 and TRBJ2-7; 14 nucleotides agree with TRBD2. TRBV6-7 is an ORF, and what it does is uncertain. The CDR3 is made up of 14 amino acids. V dropped 9 bases and J dropped 4; count of bases not matched to a gene: 5. The CDR3 coding sequence is TGTGCCAGATCCGGGACTAGCGGGAGTTACGAGCAGTACGTC. Its protein is CARSGTSGSYEQYV.

J is TRBJ1-1 and V is TRBV6-1, with a weak D call TRBD1 (6 bases). This CDR3 spans 14 amino acids. Trimming left V 6 bases short and J 10 bases short, with 21 bases between. CDR1 is MNHNS, CDR2 SASEGT, per germline. In nucleotides, the CDR3 is TGTGCCAGCAGCCCCTCGTGGGACCCCAGGGGAGCTTTCTTT. This codes for CASSPSWDPRGAFF.

V and J are TRBV5-4 and TRBJ1-2; 8 nucleotides align to TRBD1. With 5 bases clipped from V and 4 bases from J, the junction kept 4 bases outside the gene matches. The germline V gene has CDR1 SGHNT and CDR2 YYREEE (reference sequence). The CDR3 sequence is 13 residues long. The DNA of the CDR3 is TGTGCCAGCAGTTCAGGGGGCTCCTATGGCTACACCTTC. This translates into CASSSGGSYGYTF. The full variable domain, in which reference TRBV5-4 and TRBJ1-2 provide the parts outside the CDR3, is ETGVTQSPTHLIKTRGQQVTLRCSSQSGHNTVSWYQQALGQGPQFIFQYYREEENGRGNFPPRFSGLQFPNYSSELNVNALELDDSALYLCASSSGGSYGYTFGSGTRLTVV.